Following are 3 T cell receptor beta chains from one sample sequenced in a study of blood T cell repertoires in COVID-19. The assay was immunoSEQ multiplex PCR, and TCRdb's table has in-frame clones only and misses some. The repertoire includes fewer than 200,000 clones, approximately 79% of them detected once, and 3% sits in the top ten. The material sequenced was peripheral blood. The receptors come from an elderly woman with acute or convalescent COVID-19.

The V call is TRBV7-9, the J call TRBJ1-4, with D possibly being TRBD1 (5 bases). Germline V gene data show CDR1 as SEHNR and CDR2 as FQNEAQ (reference sequence). The CDR3 contains 14 residues. Trimming took 3 bases from V and 4 from J, leaving 9 bases between them. The CDR3: CASSFWGDNEKLFF. CDR3 sequence (DNA): TGTGCCAGCAGCTTTTGGGGGGATAATGAAAAACTGTTTTTT.

The chain couples TRBV27 to TRBJ1-2, with D possibly TRBD1 on 5 matching bases. CDR3 length: 16 amino acids. Germline lookup yields CDR1 MNHEY and CDR2 SMNVEV (reference sequence). V dropped 6 bases and J dropped 0 bases, with 17 bases sitting between them. The CDR3 here is CASRTFDRIANYGYTF. The CDR3 DNA is TGTGCCAGCAGAACCTTCGACAGAATAGCTAACTATGGCTACACCTTC.

The chain couples TRBV30 to TRBJ2-2; a possible D gene is TRBD2 (5 bases). Germline V lookup: CDR1 GTSNPN, CDR2 SVGIG (reference sequence). There are 11 residues in the CDR3. V was cut by 7 bases and J by 7 bases, with 10 bases left in between. This CDR3 reads CASGDIGELFF. The CDR3 coding sequence is TGTGCCTCCGGGGATATCGGGGAGCTGTTTTTT.